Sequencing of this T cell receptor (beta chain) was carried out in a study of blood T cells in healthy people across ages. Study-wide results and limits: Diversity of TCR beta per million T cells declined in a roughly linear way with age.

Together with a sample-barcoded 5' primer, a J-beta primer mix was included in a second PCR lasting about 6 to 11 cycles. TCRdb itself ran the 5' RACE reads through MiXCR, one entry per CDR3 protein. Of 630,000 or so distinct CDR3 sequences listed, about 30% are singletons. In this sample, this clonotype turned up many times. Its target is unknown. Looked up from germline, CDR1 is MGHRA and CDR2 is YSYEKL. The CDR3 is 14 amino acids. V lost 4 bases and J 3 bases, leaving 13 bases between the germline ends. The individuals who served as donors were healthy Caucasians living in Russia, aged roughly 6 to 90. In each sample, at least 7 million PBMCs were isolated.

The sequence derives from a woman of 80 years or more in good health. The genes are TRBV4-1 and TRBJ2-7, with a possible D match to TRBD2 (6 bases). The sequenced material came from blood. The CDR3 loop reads CASSLRGIDYEQYF. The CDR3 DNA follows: TGCGCCAGCAGCCTCCGGGGGATCGACTACGAGCAGTACTTC.